Following are 29 T cell receptor beta chains from one sample sequenced in a study of radiation and T cells in renal cell carcinoma. Sequencing used immunoSEQ multiplex PCR; TCRdb keeps in-frame clones, though not all of them. Of about 140,000 clones detected, 75% to 90% appear once; the ten largest clones hold under 30%. Stated time point: baseline pretreatment blood. The treatment was: 15 Gy SBRT to primary tumor, nephrectomy 4 weeks later. Source: blood, taken from a patient whose treatment included radiotherapy and nephrectomy. These receptors were collected from a woman aged 45-65 years with renal cell carcinoma.

The rearrangement links TRBV4-1 to TRBJ1-1, with D possibly being TRBD1 (5 bases). Germline V gene lookup returns CDR1 MGHRA and CDR2 YSYEKL. The V end lost 0 bases, the J end lost 4 bases, and 15 bases lay between the germline ends. The CDR3 runs to 16 residues. The CDR3 DNA follows: TGCGCCAGCAGCCAAGACCGCAGGGTACGATTCACTGAAGCTTTCTTT. The encoded protein is CASSQDRRVRFTEAFF.

The rearrangement joins TRBV7-9 to TRBJ2-7; the D gene is possibly TRBD1 (6 bases). The CDR3 extends over 13 amino acids. V was shortened by 4 bases and J by 2 bases, with 9 bases between the two germline ends. Germline V gives CDR1 SEHNR, CDR2 FQNEAQ (reference sequence). The CDR3 is CASSSRDTYEQYF. The CDR3 nucleotides read TGTGCCAGCAGCTCCCGGGACACCTACGAGCAGTACTTC.

The chain links TRBV5-4 to TRBJ2-7; perhaps TRBD2 as D (5 bases). Deletions cut 4 bases from V and 0 bases from J, with 17 bases between. The CDR3 contains 16 residues. Looked up from germline, CDR1 is SGHNT and CDR2 is YYREEE (reference sequence). The CDR3 DNA is TGTGCCAGCAGCCAAGATTCAGACGGGAACTCCTACGAGCAGTACTTC. It yields the protein CASSQDSDGNSYEQYF. The variable domain in full, completed from reference TRBV5-4 and TRBJ2-7, reads ETGVTQSPTHLIKTRGQQVTLRCSSQSGHNTVSWYQQALGQGPQFIFQYYREEENGRGNFPPRFSGLQFPNYSSELNVNALELDDSALYLCASSQDSDGNSYEQYFGPGTRLTVT.

This clone was detected a few times. The gene calls are TRBV11-3 and TRBJ2-7; D remains unclear. The CDR3 is made up of 13 amino acids. With 0 bases removed from V and 6 bases from J, the gap between germline ends came to 9 bases. In germline, CDR1 is SGHNT, CDR2 YENEEA. CDR3 sequence (DNA): TGTGCCAGCAGCTTAGACGTCCTATCCGAGCAGTACTTC. It translates to CASSLDVLSEQYF.

The rearrangement joins TRBV29-1 to TRBJ2-7; 8 bases agree with TRBD1. The CDR3 is 14 residues long. Germline V CDR1 and CDR2: SQVTM, ANQGSEA. Germline trimming cut 0 bases from V and 7 bases from J; bases unmatched to any gene: 8. CDR3 nucleotides: TGCAGCGTTGAAGATCGACAGGGGAGGTGGGAGCAGTACTTC. It is translated as CSVEDRQGRWEQYF.

V gene TRBV10-1 combines with J gene TRBJ2-1; maybe TRBD2 (5 bases). This CDR3 is built from 15 residues. Trimming cost V 4 bases and J 0 bases, with 10 bases left between them. Per germline, CDR1 WNHNN and CDR2 SYGVQD (reference sequence). The CDR3 bases are TGCGCCAGCAGTGTCCTCCGGGACTCCTACAATGAGCAGTTCTTC. This gives the protein CASSVLRDSYNEQFF.

The chain uses TRBV28 and TRBJ1-1, with 7 bases identical to TRBD1. Germline CDR1 is MDHEN and CDR2 is SYDVKM. The CDR3 consists of 14 residues. The V and J ends lost 9 bases and 0 bases, in that order; junction bases with no gene match: 7. The CDR3 here is CARRTGSLNTEAFF. As DNA, the CDR3 is TGTGCCAGACGGACAGGCTCTTTGAACACTGAAGCTTTCTTT. The full variable domain, completed using reference TRBV28 and TRBJ1-1, is DVKVTQSSRYLVKRTGEKVFLECVQDMDHENMFWYRQDPGLGLRLIYFSYDVKMKEKGDIPEGYSVSREKKERFSLILESASTNQTSMYLCARRTGSLNTEAFFGQGTRLTVV.

This clone was seen only a few times. This chain uses TRBV11-2 with TRBJ1-1; D remains ambiguous. V lost 0 bases and J 3 bases, leaving 11 bases between the germline ends. This CDR3 has 15 amino acids. CDR1 and CDR2 (germline): SGHAT, FQNNGV. CDR3: CASSLDAGVYTEAFF. Here the CDR3 DNA reads TGTGCCAGCAGCTTAGATGCTGGCGTGTACACTGAAGCTTTCTTT.

The chain's CDR3 is CASSNLGLAATGELFF. The CDR3 region has the DNA TGTGCCAGCAGCAATCTCGGACTAGCGGCCACCGGGGAGCTGTTTTTT. The genes are TRBV21-1 and TRBJ2-2; whether TRBD2, the table's D call, matches the DNA was not checked. TRBV21-1 corresponds to a pseudogene. The CDR3 has 16 residues.

This clone has more than one count but fewer than ten. The J gene is TRBJ2-5, the V gene TRBV5-1, with D possibly TRBD2 on 6 matching bases. This CDR3 spans 16 amino acids. Trimming took 1 base from V and 1 from J, leaving 14 bases between them. CDR1 is SGHRS and CDR2 is YFSETQ in the germline V gene. CDR3 DNA sequence: TGCGCCAGCAGCTTGCAAGGCGGGGAACTCCAAGAGACCCAGTACTTC. Translating it yields CASSLQGGELQETQYF.

Remarks on this clone: Within the sample, other DNA sequences also encode this same CDR3. V is TRBV4-3 and J is TRBJ2-7, with D maybe TRBD2 (5 bases). Trimming took off 0 bases at V and 3 bases at J, with 9 bases between the two ends. CDR1 is LGHNA, CDR2 YSLEER, per germline. The CDR3 covers 14 residues. The CDR3 loop is CASSQDRGGYEQYF. CDR3 nucleotides: TGCGCCAGCAGCCAAGATCGCGGAGGCTACGAGCAGTACTTC.

The chain recombines TRBV28 with TRBJ1-3; 7 nucleotides agree with TRBD1. Germline CDR1 and CDR2: MDHEN and SYDVKM. J gave up 0 bases and V 4 bases, and 3 bases lay outside the gene matches. The CDR3 extends over 15 amino acids. The CDR3 DNA follows: TGTGCCAGCAGTTCGGGACAGATCTCTGGAAACACCATATATTTT. It is translated as CASSSGQISGNTIYF. Variable domain in full (rest from reference TRBV28 and TRBJ1-3): DVKVTQSSRYLVKRTGEKVFLECVQDMDHENMFWYRQDPGLGLRLIYFSYDVKMKEKGDIPEGYSVSREKKERFSLILESASTNQTSMYLCASSSGQISGNTIYFGEGSWLTVV.

The chain couples TRBV19 to TRBJ1-4; D is possibly TRBD1 (5 bases). Per the germline V gene, CDR1 is LNHDA and CDR2 is SQIVND (reference sequence). The CDR3 consists of 13 residues. V was cut by 3 bases and J by 8 bases, with 10 bases left in between. The CDR3 DNA sequence: TGTGCCAGTAGTATGGGGGTCGTGGAAAAACTGTTTTTT. This codes for CASSMGVVEKLFF.

J is TRBJ2-2 and V is TRBV4-3; TRBD2 matches at 8 bases. J gave up 3 bases and V 4 bases, and 7 bases lay outside the gene matches. The germline gives CDR1 LGHNA, CDR2 YSLEER. The CDR3 length is 16 residues. The CDR3 DNA sequence: TGCGCCAGCAGCCCCGGGGGGGGCCGGGACACCGGGGAGCTGTTTTTT. Translation: CASSPGGGRDTGELFF.

The chain employs TRBV4-1 and TRBJ1-6; D call uncertain. The germline V and J ends were trimmed by 0 bases and 16 bases, with 13 bases remaining between them. The CDR3 covers 13 residues. Germline V lookup: CDR1 MGHRA, CDR2 YSYEKL. The CDR3 sequence: CASSQEGRAQLHF. The DNA of the CDR3 is TGCGCCAGCAGCCAAGAAGGGCGAGCACAGCTCCACTTT.

This clone was detected a few times. The chain is built from TRBV28 and TRBJ1-2; D gene unclear. CDR3 length equals 13 residues. Trimming shortened V by 6 bases and J by 4 bases, and 12 bases separated the two germline ends. Looked up from germline, CDR1 is MDHEN and CDR2 is SYDVKM. The CDR3 spells CASSRMGFYGYTF. For the CDR3, the DNA is TGTGCCAGCAGCCGGATGGGGTTCTATGGCTACACCTTC.

The chain carries TRBV20-1 and TRBJ2-7; D gene unclear. V was cut by 0 bases and J by 3 bases, with 3 bases left in between. Germline CDR1 and CDR2: DFQATT and SNEGSKA (reference sequence). The CDR3 is 11 amino acids. The CDR3 DNA sequence: TGCAGTGCTAGAGATCTCTACGAGCAGTACTTC. Protein product: CSARDLYEQYF.

The genes are TRBV21-1 and TRBJ1-4. TRBV21-1 is designated a pseudogene. The CDR3 runs to 20 residues. In DNA, the CDR3 is TGTGCCAGCAGCAAAGTTATGACCAAAGTACACCAGCCAACTAATGAAAAACTGTTTTTT. It specifies CASSKVMTKVHQPTNEKLFF.

V and J are TRBV19 and TRBJ1-2, with D possibly matching TRBD1 (5 bases). This CDR3 has 15 residues. Germline CDR1 reads LNHDA; CDR2 reads SQIVND (reference sequence). The V gene lost 3 bases and the J gene lost 8 bases, with 19 bases spanning the gap. CDR3 in DNA: TGTGCCAGTAGTATCATGACAGCCGTAGGTGGAGGCTACACCTTC. Its protein product is CASSIMTAVGGGYTF.

The V call is TRBV5-4, the J call TRBJ2-3; 9 positions match TRBD2. This CDR3 has 16 amino acids. The germline V gene has CDR1 SGHNT and CDR2 YYREEE (reference sequence). Trimming removed 2 bases from V and 2 bases from J; junction bases left unmatched: 6. In DNA, the CDR3 is TGTGCCAGCAGCTTCGGTCTAGCGGGAAACACAGATACGCAGTATTTT. Its translation: CASSFGLAGNTDTQYF.

V is TRBV10-3 and J is TRBJ2-3; 8 positions agree with TRBD1. The ends lost 3 bases at V and 1 base at J; junction bases unmatched: 6. The CDR3 is 16 amino acids. Germline V gene data show CDR1 as ENHRY and CDR2 as SYGVKD. This CDR3 reads CAISDRTGMGTDTQYF. The CDR3 nucleotides read TGTGCCATCAGTGACCGGACAGGGATGGGCACAGATACGCAGTATTTT.

V usage is TRBV10-3 and J usage is TRBJ1-5, with TRBD1 as a possible D gene (6 bases). The germline CDR1 and CDR2 sequences are ENHRY and SYGVKD. There are 13 residues in the CDR3. V was trimmed by 5 bases and J by 7 bases, leaving 12 bases between them. CDR3 loop: CAISYRVGQPQHF. Here the CDR3 DNA reads TGTGCCATCAGTTACAGGGTTGGGCAGCCCCAGCATTTT.

The chain links TRBV7-2 to TRBJ2-7; the D is unclear. Per germline, CDR1 SGHTA and CDR2 FQGNSA. This CDR3 region has 13 residues. V gave up 5 bases and J gave up 4 bases, with 12 bases separating them. The CDR3 reads CASSTPQAYEQYF. The CDR3 region has the DNA TGTGCCAGCAGCACGCCACAAGCTTACGAGCAGTACTTC. Looking up the rest from reference TRBV7-2 and TRBJ2-7 gives the full variable domain: GAGVSQSPSNKVTEKGKDVELRCDPISGHTALYWYRQSLGQGLEFLIYFQGNSAPDKSGLPSDRFSAERTGGSVSTLTIQRTQQEDSAVYLCASSTPQAYEQYFGPGTRLTVT.

In this sample, this clone turned up once. V usage is TRBV27 and J usage is TRBJ1-2, with a tentative D call TRBD1 (5 bases). V was cut by 2 bases and J by 4 bases, with 8 bases left in between. This CDR3 spans 13 amino acids. The germline V gene encodes CDR1 MNHEY and CDR2 SMNVEV (reference sequence). The CDR3 DNA sequence: TGTGCCAGCAGTTTAGAGGGGACCTATGGCTACACCTTC. It encodes CASSLEGTYGYTF.

V usage is TRBV7-2 and J usage is TRBJ2-7; weak D call: TRBD1 (6 bases). Germline values: CDR1 SGHTA, CDR2 FQGNSA. The CDR3 spans 15 residues. V lost 5 bases to trimming and J lost 0 bases, with 14 bases between them. The CDR3 region is CASSLVQGSSYEQYF. The DNA of the CDR3 is TGTGCCAGCAGCCTCGTCCAGGGGTCCTCCTACGAGCAGTACTTC.

The V gene is TRBV5-1, the J gene TRBJ2-1, with D hard to call. This CDR3 has 13 residues. V gave up 4 bases and J gave up 0 bases, with 5 bases separating them. Germline-derived CDR1 and CDR2 are SGHRS and YFSETQ. The CDR3 coding sequence is TGCGCCAGCAGCGCGGCCTCCTACAATGAGCAGTTCTTC. Its protein is CASSAASYNEQFF.

This clone was detected once. The V gene is TRBV10-3, the J gene TRBJ2-5; 7 nucleotides line up with TRBD1. The CDR3 runs 12 residues. V shed 8 bases and J 4 bases; nucleotides not matched to a gene: 4. In germline, CDR1 is ENHRY, CDR2 SYGVKD. CDR3 bases: TGTGCCATCGGACAGGCGGGAGAGACCCAGTACTTC. This sequence encodes CAIGQAGETQYF.

The rearrangement joins TRBV4-3 to TRBJ2-7; the match to TRBD1 covers 11 bases. Germline-derived CDR1 and CDR2 are LGHNA and YSLEER. The CDR3 spans 15 residues. The V segment lost 3 bases and the J segment 0 bases; nucleotides outside the gene matches: 1. CDR3 sequence reads: CASSQDRGLSYEQYF. The DNA for the CDR3 is TGCGCCAGCAGCCAGGACAGGGGGCTCTCCTACGAGCAGTACTTC.

The genes are TRBV30 and TRBJ1-3; D possibly corresponds to TRBD1 (6 bases). Looked up from germline, CDR1 is GTSNPN and CDR2 is SVGIG (reference sequence). The CDR3 extends over 14 amino acids. The V gene lost 0 bases and the J gene lost 9 bases, with 15 bases spanning the gap. The CDR3 loop is CAWSVGGGRGTIYF. The CDR3 DNA reads as TGTGCCTGGAGTGTAGGAGGGGGGCGCGGCACCATATATTTT.